This T cell receptor (beta chain) is from a study of T cells after yellow fever vaccination. Study-wide results and limits: Faster peaking, at day 5 versus 15, marked a secondary response that was weaker. Most primary-vaccination clones recurred post-booster (roughly 96% CD4, around 88% CD8).

V lost 2 bases and J lost 3; bases outside the gene matches: 6. The V gene's germline CDR1 is MDHEN and CDR2 SYDVKM. The CDR3 has 16 amino acids. Template-switching 5'RACE yielded the TCR cDNA; a universal primer site and UMIs were added in the process. TCRdb reprocessed the 5' RACE reads with MiXCR, giving one entry per CDR3 protein. The sample carries approximately 300,000 distinct CDR3 sequences, roughly 10% recorded once. To note about this clonotype: Antigen specificity is unknown.

The V and J genes are TRBV28 and TRBJ2-7, with 11 bases lining up with TRBD1. Sequencing was performed on CD4+ T cells sorted from PBMCs, taken 45 days after the yellow fever booster vaccination. This clonotype originated in a man between 18 and 29 years old who received the YFV17D yellow fever vaccine. This chain's CDR3 is CASSLGSGTGGYEQYF. CDR3 DNA: TGTGCCAGCAGTTTAGGCTCCGGGACAGGGGGCTACGAGCAGTACTTC.